This TCR beta chain was obtained from a study of cytomegalovirus exposure and HLA in healthy donors. The donors belonged to the roughly 110-subject validation cohort, separate from the roughly 700-subject first cohort. Study results and limitations: Most TCR sequences were uncommon, yet certain public TCRs appeared in many donors. In vitro, three CMV-associated chains proved specific for CMV antigens. Cytomegalovirus-associated TCR beta chains were listed, numbering 164.

The CDR3 totals 14 residues. Unmatched junction bases numbered 4, after V lost 5 bases and J lost 7 bases. Germline V gives CDR1 ENHRY, CDR2 SYGVKD. This clone was picked up one time. The antigen is undetermined. Assay: immunoSEQ multiplex PCR; the TCRdb copy retains only in-frame clones and omits some. The data contain 250,000 to 300,000 clones, 90% of them seen just once; the ten biggest clones take up less than 0.4%. The specimen sequenced was PBMCs. The chain links TRBV10-3 to TRBJ1-4, with 10 bases fitting TRBD1. The sequence derives from a woman younger than 30 in good health and CMV-seronegative. This CDR3 reads CAISRGQGSEKLFF. The CDR3 nucleotides read TGTGCCATCAGTCGGGGACAGGGGAGTGAAAAACTGTTTTTT.